The clone carrying this T cell receptor beta chain was counted only a few times. Its specificity is unknown. V shed 4 bases and J 4 bases; nucleotides not matched to a gene: 8. Germline values: CDR1 SGHNT, CDR2 YYREEE (reference sequence). CDR3 length: 17 residues. Repertoires were generated with immunoSEQ multiplex PCR, while TCRdb's copy carries only in-frame clones and drops some. The sample shows approximately 15,000 clones, 72% of them seen only once. The source of the sample is a study of somatic mutations in cytotoxic T cells in rheumatoid arthritis. Study context: Using a FACSAria II or Sony SH800, a portion of the V beta antibody-stained T-cell populations were flow-sorted at nearly 100% purity, and among those populations were V beta1+ cells that were then sequenced for TCRB.

The study, taken as a whole, reports: An increase in CD8+ clonality with age was seen in rheumatoid arthritis patients but not in healthy controls. A slight TRBV07 underrepresentation in rheumatoid arthritis patients was reported without multiple-comparison adjustment.

After CD4+ and CD8+ cells were isolated by positive magnetic bead selection, their purity was checked by flow cytometry. The sequence was collected from an adult with rheumatoid arthritis. The genes are TRBV5-4 and TRBJ1-6; 10 nucleotides align to TRBD1. Sequencing was done on a sample of CD8+ T cells sorted from blood. The CDR3 DNA is TGTGCCAGCAGCACTTCGACAGGGGGCTATTATAATTCACCCCTCCACTTT. It encodes CASSTSTGGYYNSPLHF.